The 27 T cell receptor beta chains in this list originate from one sample, sequenced in a study of Graves' ophthalmopathy and Graves' hyperthyroidism. The authors amplified TCR beta CDR3 regions, and they did so from RNA transcripts for repertoire sequencing. An initial RT-PCR round employing HTBI primers preceded a second-round multiplex PCR. One entry per CDR3 protein, called by TCRdb with MiXCR from the multiplex PCR reads. The sample yields about 1.2 million distinct CDR3 sequences, less than 45% seen once. The specimen was peripheral blood or thyroid tissue (not recorded which). The receptors shown here come from an adult man with Graves' hyperthyroidism.

The rearrangement uses TRBV20-1 and TRBJ1-6; D unresolved. Deletions cut 6 bases from V and 4 bases from J, with 13 bases between. CDR1 and CDR2 from the germline V gene are DFQATT and SNEGSKA (reference sequence). The CDR3 consists of 14 residues. CDR3 nucleotides: TGCAGTGCCGATAGCGGAGATTATAATTCACCCCTCCACTTT. Amino acid sequence: CSADSGDYNSPLHF.

This rearrangement joins TRBV5-1 to TRBJ2-5; possibly TRBD2 for D (7 bases). The CDR3 has 15 residues. V was cut by 2 bases and J by 4 bases, with 15 bases left in between. Germline V gene lookup returns CDR1 SGHRS and CDR2 YFSETQ. CDR3 residues: CASSLIGGGRETQYF. The DNA for the CDR3 is TGCGCCAGCAGCTTAATAGGGGGGGGCCGAGAGACCCAGTACTTC.

The chain has TRBV28 and TRBJ2-7, with D perhaps being TRBD1 or TRBD2 (5 bases each). The CDR3 is 12 residues long. CDR1 is MDHEN and CDR2 is SYDVKM in the germline V gene. V gave up 8 bases and J gave up 0 bases, with 8 bases separating them. The CDR3 DNA is TGTGCCAGCGAGGGGAGCTCCTACGAGCAGTACTTC. This codes for CASEGSSYEQYF. Full variable domain (rest looked up from reference TRBV28 and TRBJ2-7): DVKVTQSSRYLVKRTGEKVFLECVQDMDHENMFWYRQDPGLGLRLIYFSYDVKMKEKGDIPEGYSVSREKKERFSLILESASTNQTSMYLCASEGSSYEQYFGPGTRLTVT.

The chain couples TRBV10-3 to TRBJ1-1, with 8 bases that match TRBD1. V was pared by 10 bases and J by 5 bases, with 9 bases of the junction left unmatched. There are 13 residues in the CDR3. Per germline, CDR1 ENHRY and CDR2 SYGVKD. The CDR3 here is CASIQGARTEAFF. CDR3 DNA sequence: TGTGCCAGCATCCAGGGGGCGAGGACTGAAGCTTTCTTT.

This clonotype was seen repeatedly, ten times or more. This rearrangement joins TRBV7-9 to TRBJ1-6; TRBD1 might be the D (5 bases). The CDR3 spans 13 residues. Germline V gives CDR1 SEHNR, CDR2 FQNEAQ (reference sequence). Trimming took off 8 bases at V and 8 bases at J, with 13 bases between the two ends. This CDR3 is CASGAPGDSPLHF. The CDR3 coding sequence is TGTGCCAGCGGGGCCCCAGGCGATTCACCCCTCCACTTT.

At least ten counts were recorded for this clonotype. This rearrangement joins TRBV24-1 to TRBJ1-1; no reliable D call. Germline V lookup: CDR1 KGHDR, CDR2 SFDVKD. The ends were cut back, 3 bases at V and 0 bases at J, with 16 bases in the middle. This CDR3 is built from 17 residues. The CDR3 DNA reads TGTGCCACCAGTGATAGGGCAGGAGACTCCATGAACACTGAAGCTTTCTTT. This translates into CATSDRAGDSMNTEAFF.

In the case of this clonotype: A read error may explain this, as a much larger clone is one base away. This chain joins TRBV5-4 and TRBJ2-2; D may be TRBD2 (6 bases). CDR1 and CDR2 from the germline V gene are SGHNT and YYREEE (reference sequence). The CDR3 contains 14 residues. In DNA, the CDR3 is TGTGCAACTATCGGGAGAGTGGACACCGGGGAGCTGTTTTTT. Translating gives CATIGRVDTGELFF. Supplemented by reference TRBV5-4 and TRBJ2-2, the full variable domain reads ETGVTQSPTHLIKTRGQQVTLRCSSQSGHNTVSWYQQALGQGPQFIFQYYREEENGRGNFPPRFSGLQFPNYSSELNVNALELDDSALYLCATIGRVDTGELFFGEGSRLTVL.

This clonotype was detected only a few times. V usage is TRBV3-1 and J usage is TRBJ2-7; D is possibly TRBD1 or TRBD2 (6 bases each). From germline, CDR1 is LGHDT and CDR2 YNNKEL (reference sequence). This CDR3 has 14 residues. V lost 4 bases to trimming and J lost 7 bases, with 17 bases between them. The chain's CDR3 is CASSPTPGAREQYF. CDR3 DNA sequence: TGTGCCAGCAGCCCAACACCGGGGGCGCGAGAGCAGTACTTC.

The chain joins TRBV29-1 to TRBJ2-7; weak D call: TRBD1 (6 bases). Trimming removed 6 bases from V and 3 bases from J, with 12 bases in between. The V gene's germline CDR1 is SQVTM and CDR2 ANQGSEA. The CDR3 extends over 12 amino acids. The CDR3, as DNA: TGCAGCGTCCCGGCAGGGGACTACGAGCAGTACTTC. Translating it yields CSVPAGDYEQYF.

At least ten counts were recorded for this clonotype. The chain carries TRBV20-1 and TRBJ2-7, with 8 bases aligning to TRBD1. CDR1 is DFQATT and CDR2 is SNEGSKA in the germline V gene (reference sequence). This CDR3 has 15 amino acids. The J segment lost 2 bases and the V segment lost 3 bases, leaving 9 bases of the junction unmatched. CDR3 residues: CSASQTGTGAYEQYF. For the CDR3, the DNA is TGCAGTGCTAGCCAAACCGGGACAGGAGCCTACGAGCAGTACTTC.

This clonotype was seen at least ten times. The V call is TRBV25-1, the J call TRBJ2-7, with a possible D match to TRBD1 (5 bases). The CDR3 loop spans 11 amino acids. Between the trimmed V and J ends, which lost 8 bases and 0 bases, there was a span of 5 bases. In germline, CDR1 is MGHDK, CDR2 SYGVNS. CDR3: CASGASYEQYF. CDR3 sequence (DNA): TGTGCCAGCGGGGCCTCCTACGAGCAGTACTTC.

At least ten counts were recorded for this clonotype. The chain carries TRBV7-2 and TRBJ2-5; 9 bases fit TRBD1. Germline CDR1 reads SGHTA; CDR2 reads FQGNSA. CDR3 length: 15 amino acids. Germline trimming cut 5 bases from V and 5 bases from J; bases unmatched to any gene: 9. CDR3 loop: CASSGWDREGETQYF. The CDR3 DNA reads as TGTGCCAGCAGCGGTTGGGACAGGGAGGGGGAGACCCAGTACTTC. Based on the CDR3 plus reference TRBV7-2 and TRBJ2-5, the full variable domain is GAGVSQSPSNKVTEKGKDVELRCDPISGHTALYWYRQSLGQGLEFLIYFQGNSAPDKSGLPSDRFSAERTGGSVSTLTIQRTQQEDSAVYLCASSGWDREGETQYFGPGTRLLVL.

The V call is TRBV7-9, the J call TRBJ2-7; D may correspond to TRBD1 or TRBD2 (6 bases each). This CDR3 is built from 15 residues. V dropped 4 bases and J dropped 5 bases, with 18 bases sitting between them. Germline V gene data show CDR1 as SEHNR and CDR2 as FQNEAQ (reference sequence). The CDR3 nucleotides are TGTGCCAGCAGCTCGAGCGGGCGAAGGGGGAACGAGCAGTACTTC. It specifies CASSSSGRRGNEQYF.

Only a few counts were recorded for this clonotype. The chain employs TRBV7-9 and TRBJ2-7; D remains unclear. V was shortened by 1 base and J by 3 bases, with 10 bases between the two germline ends. From germline, CDR1 is SEHNR and CDR2 FQNEAQ (reference sequence). The CDR3 length is 14 residues. The CDR3 DNA follows: TGTGCCAGCAGCTTAGAGTCCAGCAGCTACGAGCAGTACTTC. The encoded protein is CASSLESSSYEQYF.

The chain combines TRBV6-2 or TRBV6-3 with TRBJ1-2; D is uncertain. This CDR3 region has 11 residues. Germline V gene lookup returns CDR1 MNHEY and CDR2 SVGEGT. V shed 7 bases and J shed 4 bases, with 7 bases lying between them. The CDR3 DNA sequence: TGTGCCAGCAATCAGCTCTATGGCTACACCTTC. As protein: CASNQLYGYTF.

This chain connects TRBV4-3 to TRBJ2-2, with D possibly TRBD2 on 6 matching bases. Trimming cost V 4 bases and J 3 bases, with 15 bases left between them. Germline assignment: CDR1 LGHNA and CDR2 YSLEER. This CDR3 region has 16 residues. CDR3 nucleotide sequence: TGCGCCAGCAGCCGAGGCTGGGGCGGGGACACCGGGGAGCTGTTTTTT. Amino acid sequence: CASSRGWGGDTGELFF.

The rearrangement joins TRBV7-6 to TRBJ2-5; 9 nucleotides align to TRBD1. The germline V gene encodes CDR1 SGHVS and CDR2 FNYEAQ. The CDR3 extends over 15 amino acids. V dropped 3 bases and J dropped 1; count of bases not matched to a gene: 3. The CDR3 region has the DNA TGTGCCAGCAGCTTCCGGACAGGGGCCCAAGAGACCCAGTACTTC. Translation gives CASSFRTGAQETQYF.

This clonotype showed up just a few times. The chain combines TRBV11-2 with TRBJ1-4; a possible D gene is TRBD1 (5 bases). The CDR3 totals 14 residues. Trimming took off 7 bases at V and 8 bases at J, with 17 bases between the two ends. The V gene's germline CDR1 is SGHAT and CDR2 FQNNGV. The CDR3 loop is CASNFWGSGEKLFF. The CDR3 coding sequence is TGTGCCAGCAACTTTTGGGGGTCAGGGGAAAAACTGTTTTTT.

This clonotype has a count of ten or more. The chain carries TRBV2 and TRBJ1-1; the D gene is possibly TRBD1 (6 bases). The CDR3 totals 14 residues. Germline V gene data show CDR1 as SNHLY and CDR2 as FYNNEI. Trimming cost V 4 bases and J 5 bases, with 14 bases left between them. The CDR3 bases are TGTGCCAGCAGTGCCAAAAGGGGGGGGACTGAAGCTTTCTTT. Protein: CASSAKRGGTEAFF. The variable domain in full, with the rest retrieved from reference TRBV2 and TRBJ1-1, is EPEVTQTPSHQVTQMGQEVILRCVPISNHLYFYWYRQILGQKVEFLVSFYNNEISEKSEIFDDQFSVERPDGSNFTLKIRSTKLEDSAMYFCASSAKRGGTEAFFGQGTRLTVV.

This rearrangement joins TRBV12-3 or TRBV12-4 to TRBJ2-5; 11 nucleotides align to TRBD1. J was trimmed by 9 bases and V by 2 bases; bases with no gene match: 5. The CDR3 is 14 residues long. In DNA, the CDR3 is TGTGCCAGCAGTTTAACGGACAGGGGGCAGGCCCAGTACTTC. Translating it yields CASSLTDRGQAQYF.

The rearrangement joins TRBV10-3 to TRBJ1-4; no reliable D call. The CDR3 is made up of 17 amino acids. CDR1 is ENHRY, CDR2 SYGVKD, per germline. V was shortened by 2 bases and J by 0 bases, with 13 bases between the two germline ends. The CDR3: CAISESDGGATNEKLFF. In DNA, the CDR3 is TGTGCCATCAGTGAGAGTGACGGCGGGGCAACTAATGAAAAACTGTTTTTT.

In this sample, this clonotype turned up many times. The rearrangement joins TRBV11-2 to TRBJ1-2, with D uncertain. Germline-derived CDR1 and CDR2 are SGHAT and FQNNGV. CDR3 length: 13 residues. Trimming pared 0 bases from V and 4 bases from J, leaving 6 bases between. The CDR3, as DNA: TGTGCCAGCAGCTTAGACGGGCGCTATGGCTACACCTTC. It specifies CASSLDGRYGYTF.

This rearrangement joins TRBV3-1 to TRBJ1-1; D possibly corresponds to TRBD1 (6 bases). CDR1 and CDR2 (germline): LGHDT, YNNKEL (reference sequence). The length of the CDR3 is 15 residues. Trimming shortened V by 0 bases and J by 6 bases, and 14 bases separated the two germline ends. CDR3 in amino acids: CASSQDGGLWAEAFF. The DNA of the CDR3 is TGTGCCAGCAGCCAAGACGGGGGGCTTTGGGCTGAAGCTTTCTTT.

V and J are TRBV29-1 and TRBJ2-5, with D hard to call. The CDR3 spans 11 residues. V was cut by 8 bases and J by 9 bases, with 16 bases left in between. Germline V gene lookup returns CDR1 SQVTM and CDR2 ANQGSEA. CDR3 protein: CSLAGPGAQYF. CDR3 DNA sequence: TGCAGCTTGGCAGGTCCTGGGGCCCAGTACTTC.

A remark on this clonotype: The junction departs from germline at one end; a sequencing error may be responsible. This chain uses TRBV7-2 with TRBJ1-1, with TRBD1 identical over 10 bases. Germline lookup yields CDR1 SGHTA and CDR2 FQGNSA. The CDR3 length is 16 residues. CDR3 DNA sequence: TGCGCCAGCAGCCCCGGGACAGGGGACGTGAACACTGAAGCTTTCTTT. This encodes CASSPGTGDVNTEAFF. The complete variable domain, with remaining parts taken from reference TRBV7-2 and TRBJ1-1, reads GAGVSQSPSNKVTEKGKDVELRCDPISGHTALYWYRQSLGQGLEFLIYFQGNSAPDKSGLPSDRFSAERTGGSVSTLTIQRTQQEDSAVYLCASSPGTGDVNTEAFFGQGTRLTVV.

The chain joins TRBV29-1 to TRBJ1-1; weak D call: TRBD1 (6 bases). This CDR3 spans 13 amino acids. V shed 8 bases and J shed 4 bases, with 17 bases lying between them. The V gene's germline CDR1 is SQVTM and CDR2 ANQGSEA. The CDR3 protein is CSLGQRLGTEAFF. CDR3 nucleotides: TGCAGCTTAGGACAGAGGCTCGGCACTGAAGCTTTCTTT.

Many counts were recorded for this clonotype. The chain uses TRBV7-6 and TRBJ2-7; TRBD1 matches 7 bases. Trimming removed 0 bases from V and 0 bases from J; junction bases left unmatched: 5. Per the germline V gene, CDR1 is SGHVS and CDR2 is FNYEAQ. CDR3 size: 16 residues. The CDR3 sequence: CASSLAGTVSSYEQYF. CDR3 in DNA: TGTGCCAGCAGCTTAGCCGGGACAGTAAGCTCCTACGAGCAGTACTTC.